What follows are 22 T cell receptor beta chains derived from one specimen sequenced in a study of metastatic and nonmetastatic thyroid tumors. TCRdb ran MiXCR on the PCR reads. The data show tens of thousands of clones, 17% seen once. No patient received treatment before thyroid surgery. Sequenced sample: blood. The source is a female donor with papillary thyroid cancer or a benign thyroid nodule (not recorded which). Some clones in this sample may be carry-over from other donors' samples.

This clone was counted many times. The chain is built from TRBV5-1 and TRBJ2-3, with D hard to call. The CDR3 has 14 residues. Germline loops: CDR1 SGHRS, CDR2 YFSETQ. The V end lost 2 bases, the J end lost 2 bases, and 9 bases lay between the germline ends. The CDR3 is CASSLFQATDTQYF. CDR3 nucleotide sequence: TGCGCCAGCAGCTTATTTCAGGCCACAGATACGCAGTATTTT.

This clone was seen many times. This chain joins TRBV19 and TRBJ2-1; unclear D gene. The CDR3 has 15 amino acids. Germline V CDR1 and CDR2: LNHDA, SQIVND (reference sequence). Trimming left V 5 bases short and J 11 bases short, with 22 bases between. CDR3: CASSPYAGPGNKQFF. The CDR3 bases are TGTGCCAGTAGTCCCTACGCCGGGCCAGGAAATAAGCAGTTCTTC.

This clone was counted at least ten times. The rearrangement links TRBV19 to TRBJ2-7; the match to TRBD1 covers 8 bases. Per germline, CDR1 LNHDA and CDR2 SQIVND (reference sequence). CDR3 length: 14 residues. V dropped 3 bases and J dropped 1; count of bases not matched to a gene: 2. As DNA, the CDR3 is TGTGCCAGTAGTATGACAGGGGTGTCCTACGAGCAGTACTTC. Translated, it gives CASSMTGVSYEQYF.

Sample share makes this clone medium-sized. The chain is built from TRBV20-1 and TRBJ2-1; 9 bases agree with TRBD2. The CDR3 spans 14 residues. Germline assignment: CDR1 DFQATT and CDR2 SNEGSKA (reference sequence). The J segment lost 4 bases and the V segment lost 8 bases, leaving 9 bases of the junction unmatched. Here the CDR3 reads CSLSGGRAYNEQFF. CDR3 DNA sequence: TGCAGTCTGAGCGGCGGGAGGGCTTACAATGAGCAGTTCTTC.

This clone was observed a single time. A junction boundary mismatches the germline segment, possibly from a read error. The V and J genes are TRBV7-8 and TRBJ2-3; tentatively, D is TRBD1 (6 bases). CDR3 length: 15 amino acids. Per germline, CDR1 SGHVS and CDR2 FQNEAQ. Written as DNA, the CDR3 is TGTGCCAGCAGATTAGGGACAACTAGAACAGATACGCAGTATTTT. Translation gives CASRLGTTRTDTQYF. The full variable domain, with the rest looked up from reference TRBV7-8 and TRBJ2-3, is GAGVSQSPRYKVAKRGQDVALRCDPISGHVSLFWYQQALGQGPEFLTYFQNEAQLDKSGLPSDRFFAERPEGSVSTLKIQRTQQEDSAVYLCASRLGTTRTDTQYFGPGTRLTVL.

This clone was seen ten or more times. In DNA, the CDR3 is TGTGCCAGCAGCAGGGACAGGCCTAATGAAAAACTGTTTTTT. This sequence encodes CASSRDRPNEKLFF. The chain carries TRBV6-1 and TRBJ1-4; TRBD1 matches at 8 bases. The CDR3 contains 14 residues. Germline CDR1 MNHNS, CDR2 SASEGT. J was trimmed by 3 bases and V by 6 bases; bases with no gene match: 3.

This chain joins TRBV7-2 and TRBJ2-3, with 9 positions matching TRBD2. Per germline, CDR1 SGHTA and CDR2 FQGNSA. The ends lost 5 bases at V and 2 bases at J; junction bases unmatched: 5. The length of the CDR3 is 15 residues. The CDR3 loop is CASSLSGGHTDTQYF. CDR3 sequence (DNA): TGTGCCAGCAGCCTTAGCGGGGGCCACACAGATACGCAGTATTTT.

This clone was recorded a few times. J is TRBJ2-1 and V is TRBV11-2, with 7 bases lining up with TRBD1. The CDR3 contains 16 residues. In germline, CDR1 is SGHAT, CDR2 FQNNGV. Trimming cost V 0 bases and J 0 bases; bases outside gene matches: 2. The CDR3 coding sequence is TGTGCCAGCAGCTTAGAACAGGGGAGCTCCTACAATGAGCAGTTCTTC. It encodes CASSLEQGSSYNEQFF.

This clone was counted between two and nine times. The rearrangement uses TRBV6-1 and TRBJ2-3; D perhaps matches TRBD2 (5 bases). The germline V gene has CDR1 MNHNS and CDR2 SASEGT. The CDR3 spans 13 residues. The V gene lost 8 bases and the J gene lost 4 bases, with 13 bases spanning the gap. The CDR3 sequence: CASGTRRADTQYF. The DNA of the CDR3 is TGTGCCAGCGGCACGAGGCGGGCAGATACGCAGTATTTT.

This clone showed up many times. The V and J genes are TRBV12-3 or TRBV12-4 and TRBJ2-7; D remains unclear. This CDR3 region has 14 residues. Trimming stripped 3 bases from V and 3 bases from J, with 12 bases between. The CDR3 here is CASSFNSQNYEQYF. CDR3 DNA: TGTGCCAGCAGTTTTAATTCGCAGAACTACGAGCAGTACTTC.

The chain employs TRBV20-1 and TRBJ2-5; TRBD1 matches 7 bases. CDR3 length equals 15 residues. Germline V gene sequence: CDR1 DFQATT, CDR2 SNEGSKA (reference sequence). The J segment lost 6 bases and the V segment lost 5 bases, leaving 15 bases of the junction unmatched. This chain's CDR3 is CSAPQMGQGEQTQYF. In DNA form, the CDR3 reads TGCAGTGCTCCTCAAATGGGCCAGGGGGAACAGACCCAGTACTTC.

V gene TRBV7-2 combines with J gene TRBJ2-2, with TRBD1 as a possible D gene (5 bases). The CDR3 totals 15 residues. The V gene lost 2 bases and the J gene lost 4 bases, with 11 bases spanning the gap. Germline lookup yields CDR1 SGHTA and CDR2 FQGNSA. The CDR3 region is CASSLKDKSTGELFF. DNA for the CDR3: TGTGCCAGCAGCTTAAAGGACAAAAGCACCGGGGAGCTGTTTTTT.

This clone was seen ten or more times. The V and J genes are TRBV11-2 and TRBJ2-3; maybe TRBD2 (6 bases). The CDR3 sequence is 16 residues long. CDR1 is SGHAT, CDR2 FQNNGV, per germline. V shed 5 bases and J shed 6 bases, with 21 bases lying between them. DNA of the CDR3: TGTGCCAGCAGCAACACCAGCGGGTGGCAATCGGATACGCAGTATTTT. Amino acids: CASSNTSGWQSDTQYF.

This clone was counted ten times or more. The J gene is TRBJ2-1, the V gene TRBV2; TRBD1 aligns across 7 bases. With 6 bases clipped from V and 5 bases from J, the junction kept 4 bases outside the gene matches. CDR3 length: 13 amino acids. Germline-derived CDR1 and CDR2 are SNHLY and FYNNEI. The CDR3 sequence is CASSQDRNNEQFF. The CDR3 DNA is TGTGCCAGCAGCCAGGACAGGAACAATGAGCAGTTCTTC.

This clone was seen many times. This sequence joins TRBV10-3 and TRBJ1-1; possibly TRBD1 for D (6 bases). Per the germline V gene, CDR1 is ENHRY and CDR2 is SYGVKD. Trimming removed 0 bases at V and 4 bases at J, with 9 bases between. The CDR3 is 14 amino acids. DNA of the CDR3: TGTGCCATCAGTGAGTCAGGGGGGATCACTGAAGCTTTCTTT. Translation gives CAISESGGITEAFF.

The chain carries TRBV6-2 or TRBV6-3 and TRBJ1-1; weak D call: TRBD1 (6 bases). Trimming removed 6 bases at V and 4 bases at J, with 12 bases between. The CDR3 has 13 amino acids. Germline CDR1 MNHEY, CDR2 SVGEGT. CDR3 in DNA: TGTGCCAGCAGCCACGGACAGCTCACTGAAGCTTTCTTT. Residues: CASSHGQLTEAFF.

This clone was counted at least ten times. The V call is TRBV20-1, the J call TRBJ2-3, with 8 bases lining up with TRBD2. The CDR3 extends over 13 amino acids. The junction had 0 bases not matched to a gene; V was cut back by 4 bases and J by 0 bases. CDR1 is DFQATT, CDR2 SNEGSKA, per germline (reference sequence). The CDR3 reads CSAKRESTDTQYF. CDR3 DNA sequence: TGCAGTGCTAAGCGGGAGAGCACAGATACGCAGTATTTT.

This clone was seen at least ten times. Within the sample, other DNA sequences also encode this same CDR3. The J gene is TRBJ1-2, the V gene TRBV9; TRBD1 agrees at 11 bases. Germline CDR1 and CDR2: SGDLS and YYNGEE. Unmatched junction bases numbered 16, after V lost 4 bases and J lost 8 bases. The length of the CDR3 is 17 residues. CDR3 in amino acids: CASSLSHEDRGLSGYTF. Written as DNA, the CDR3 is TGTGCCAGCAGCCTCTCGCACGAGGACAGGGGGCTTTCGGGCTACACCTTC.

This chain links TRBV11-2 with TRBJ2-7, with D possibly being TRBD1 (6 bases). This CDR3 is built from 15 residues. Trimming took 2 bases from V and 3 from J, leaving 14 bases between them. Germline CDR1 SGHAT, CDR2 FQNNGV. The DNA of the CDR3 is TGTGCCAGCAGCTTAAGCCCCGGGACAATCTACGAGCAGTACTTC. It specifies CASSLSPGTIYEQYF.

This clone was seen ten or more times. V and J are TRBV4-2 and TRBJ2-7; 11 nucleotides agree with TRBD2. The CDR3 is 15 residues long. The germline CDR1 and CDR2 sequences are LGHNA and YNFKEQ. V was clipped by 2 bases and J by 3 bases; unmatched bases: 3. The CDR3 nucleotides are TGTGCCAGCAGCCAATTACTAGCGGGGGACTACGAGCAGTACTTC. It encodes CASSQLLAGDYEQYF.

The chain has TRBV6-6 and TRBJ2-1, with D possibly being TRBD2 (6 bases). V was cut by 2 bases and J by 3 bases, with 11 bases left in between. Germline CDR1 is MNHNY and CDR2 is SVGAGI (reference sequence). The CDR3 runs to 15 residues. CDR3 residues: CASSYARGIYNEQFF. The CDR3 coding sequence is TGTGCCAGCAGTTACGCTCGCGGGATCTACAATGAGCAGTTCTTC.

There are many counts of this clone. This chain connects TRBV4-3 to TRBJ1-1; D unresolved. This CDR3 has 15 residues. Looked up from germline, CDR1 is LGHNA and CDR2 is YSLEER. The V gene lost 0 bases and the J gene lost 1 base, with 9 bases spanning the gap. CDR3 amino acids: CASSQDGRQNTEAFF. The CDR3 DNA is TGCGCCAGCAGCCAAGATGGGCGGCAGAACACTGAAGCTTTCTTT.